The 28 T cell receptor beta chains given below trace back to one sample, sequenced in a study of post-analysis software for immune sequencing data. Points from the study as a whole: Higher frequency in patients than in controls was seen for roughly five TRBV segments, with TRBV5-6, TRBV5-1 and TRBV20-1 among them.

Researchers reported that TCR beta cDNA libraries carried unique molecular identifiers. In TCRdb, the PCR reads were re-called with MiXCR into one record per CDR3 protein. The profile shows around 200,000 distinct CDR3 sequences, roughly 28% of them singletons. The antigens these receptors bind are not known. The sample was blood. The source is a girl between 2 and 17 years old with multiple sclerosis.

Remarks on this clonotype: Just one base apart from a much larger clone, this may be a read error. The chain joins TRBV7-6 to TRBJ1-1; no reliable D call. Looked up from germline, CDR1 is SGHVS and CDR2 is FNYEAQ. The CDR3 loop spans 15 amino acids. The CDR3 sequence is CASSLVPGMNTEVFF. The CDR3 region has the DNA TGTGCCAGCAGCTTAGTCCCAGGTATGAACACTGAAGTTTTCTTT. Full variable domain (rest looked up from reference TRBV7-6 and TRBJ1-1): GAGVSQSPRYKVTKRGQDVALRCDPISGHVSLYWYRQALGQGPEFLTYFNYEAQQDKSGLPNDRFSAERPEGSISTLTIQRTEQRDSAMYRCASSLVPGMNTEVFFGQGTRLTVV.

This clonotype has only a few counts. The V call is TRBV2, the J call TRBJ1-2; weak D call: TRBD1 (5 bases). Trimming removed 6 bases from V and 7 bases from J, with 12 bases in between. The length of the CDR3 is 12 residues. Germline-derived CDR1 and CDR2 are SNHLY and FYNNEI. CDR3 region: CASRVRETGYTF. The CDR3, as DNA: TGTGCCAGCAGAGTCAGGGAGACTGGCTACACCTTC.

The V call is TRBV13, the J call TRBJ2-4; D is ambiguous. The assigned J gene may be wrong: the sequence end matches TRBJ2-7 better. The germline V gene has CDR1 PRHDT and CDR2 FYEKMQ (reference sequence). The CDR3 length is 12 residues. The CDR3 sequence: CASSYWTGEQYF. The CDR3 DNA reads as TGTGCCAGCAGCTACTGGACGGGCGAGCAGTACTTC.

The chain joins TRBV11-2 to TRBJ1-1; D is uncertain. The CDR3 length is 13 residues. CDR1 and CDR2 (germline): SGHAT, FQNNGV. V lost 2 bases to trimming and J lost 5 bases, with 9 bases between them. CDR3 DNA sequence: TGTGCCAGCAGCTTACAACATCGGACTGAAGCTTTCTTT. Protein sequence: CASSLQHRTEAFF.

The V gene is TRBV6-5, the J gene TRBJ1-4; D remains unclear. V was cut by 5 bases and J by 0 bases, with 10 bases left in between. This CDR3 contains 15 residues. Germline assignment: CDR1 MNHEY and CDR2 SVGAGI. CDR3 residues: CASSRNFATNEKLFF. The CDR3 DNA is TGTGCCAGCAGTCGAAACTTCGCAACTAATGAAAAACTGTTTTTT.

This clonotype was counted many times. The J gene is TRBJ2-7, the V gene TRBV4-1; D possibly uses TRBD1 or TRBD2 (5 bases each). The CDR3 has 14 amino acids. V lost 4 bases, J lost 2 bases, and 12 bases lay in between. Looked up from germline, CDR1 is MGHRA and CDR2 is YSYEKL. The CDR3 bases are TGCGCCAGCAGCCTCCGGGACGGGACCTACGAGCAGTACTTC. As protein: CASSLRDGTYEQYF.

In the case of this clonotype: A much larger clone lies one base from this, so it may be a read error. This chain joins TRBV20-1 and TRBJ2-1; 12 positions match TRBD2. CDR1 DFQATT and CDR2 SNEGSKA come from the germline V gene (reference sequence). The CDR3 runs to 15 residues. In DNA form, the CDR3 reads TGCAGTGCTTCCCGGACTAGCGGGGCCTACAATGGGCAGTTCTTC. Translated: CSASRTSGAYNGQFF.

This clonotype occurred many times. The chain links TRBV29-1 to TRBJ2-1; D might be TRBD1 (6 bases). Trimming stripped 1 base from V and 4 bases from J, with 14 bases between. This CDR3 has 15 residues. Per the germline V gene, CDR1 is SQVTM and CDR2 is ANQGSEA. CDR3: CSVEVDRTQYNEQFF. As DNA, the CDR3 is TGCAGCGTTGAAGTCGACAGGACACAATACAATGAGCAGTTCTTC.

The J gene is TRBJ1-2, the V gene TRBV5-1; D possibly corresponds to TRBD1 (5 bases). The germline V gene has CDR1 SGHRS and CDR2 YFSETQ. Trimming removed 6 bases at V and 3 bases at J, with 21 bases between. The CDR3 loop spans 16 amino acids. The CDR3 spells CASTLVSGAKDYGYTF. The CDR3 DNA reads TGCGCCAGCACCCTTGTGTCCGGGGCCAAGGACTATGGCTACACCTTC.

This chain uses TRBV5-1 with TRBJ2-3; TRBD1 matches at 7 bases. The CDR3 runs 15 residues. CDR1 and CDR2 from the germline V gene are SGHRS and YFSETQ. Trimming at V came to 4 bases and at J to 6 bases, leaving 11 bases not matched to a gene. The CDR3 coding sequence is TGCGCCAGCAGCCCGACACAGGGGCCAGGCGATACGCAGTATTTT. Protein: CASSPTQGPGDTQYF.

This clonotype was seen at least ten times. The J gene is TRBJ1-2, the V gene TRBV29-1; 9 positions agree with TRBD1. The germline CDR1 and CDR2 sequences are SQVTM and ANQGSEA. This CDR3 has 12 amino acids. V lost 5 bases to trimming and J lost 4 bases; unmatched junction nucleotides: 2. CDR3: CSVTGQGYGYTF. CDR3 nucleotides: TGCAGCGTTACGGGACAGGGCTATGGCTACACCTTC.

This clonotype came up a few times. J is TRBJ2-1 and V is TRBV5-1, with D unclear. The germline V and J ends were trimmed by 2 bases and 15 bases, with 12 bases remaining between them. CDR1 is SGHRS, CDR2 YFSETQ, per germline. There are 11 residues in the CDR3. As DNA, the CDR3 is TGCGCCAGCAGCTTAGCCCAGGACCTGTTCTTC. This encodes CASSLAQDLFF.

This clonotype was seen repeatedly, ten times or more. The chain carries TRBV12-3 or TRBV12-4 and TRBJ2-5, with 8 bases fitting TRBD1. The CDR3 consists of 13 residues. The ends lost 6 bases at V and 5 bases at J; junction bases unmatched: 5. This CDR3 is CASSHDRGETQYF. In DNA, the CDR3 is TGTGCCAGCAGCCACGACAGGGGTGAGACCCAGTACTTC.

The rearrangement links TRBV6-6 to TRBJ1-2, with 9 bases identical to TRBD1. Looked up from germline, CDR1 is MNHNY and CDR2 is SVGAGI (reference sequence). Trimming cost V 3 bases and J 7 bases; bases outside gene matches: 6. The CDR3 is made up of 14 amino acids. CDR3 amino acids: CASSYQMTGGGYTF. The CDR3 DNA reads as TGTGCCAGCAGTTATCAAATGACAGGGGGTGGCTACACCTTC.

Worth noting for this clonotype: A read error may account for a junction end that differs from germline. The V and J genes are TRBV13 and TRBJ2-1; 8 nucleotides agree with TRBD2. In germline, CDR1 is PRHDT, CDR2 FYEKMQ (reference sequence). The CDR3 is 12 amino acids. CDR3 residues: CVSSGSNNEQFF. CDR3 coding DNA: TGTGTCAGCAGCGGGAGCAACAACGAGCAGTTCTTC.

This clonotype was seen a few times. The chain is built from TRBV5-1 and TRBJ1-1, with D maybe TRBD1 (5 bases). Trimming shortened V by 6 bases and J by 4 bases, and 16 bases separated the two germline ends. The CDR3 contains 14 residues. Germline lookup yields CDR1 SGHRS and CDR2 YFSETQ. DNA of the CDR3: TGCGCCAGCATCCCGGGGGAGGAAGGCACTGAAGCTTTCTTT. Its protein is CASIPGEEGTEAFF.

The chain couples TRBV5-1 to TRBJ2-3; a possible D gene is TRBD1 (5 bases). V lost 3 bases and J lost 2, with 16 bases in between. CDR1 and CDR2 from the germline V gene are SGHRS and YFSETQ. The CDR3 has 16 residues. DNA of the CDR3: TGCGCCAGCAGCTCGGCGGACACTCAAAACACAGATACGCAGTATTTT. Encoded protein: CASSSADTQNTDTQYF.

This clonotype came up many times. The chain uses TRBV20-1 and TRBJ2-7; 9 bases fit TRBD2. Germline V lookup: CDR1 DFQATT, CDR2 SNEGSKA (reference sequence). Germline trimming cut 3 bases from V and 0 bases from J; bases unmatched to any gene: 6. The CDR3 spans 15 residues. The CDR3 loop is CSASGLAGSSYEQYF. The CDR3 bases are TGCAGTGCTAGTGGCCTAGCGGGATCCTCCTACGAGCAGTACTTC.

This clonotype showed up many times. The J gene is TRBJ2-3, the V gene TRBV6-5; 10 bases are shared with TRBD2. The germline gives CDR1 MNHEY, CDR2 SVGAGI. Trimming removed 6 bases from V and 2 bases from J; junction bases left unmatched: 8. The CDR3 totals 16 residues. The DNA for the CDR3 is TGTGCCAGCAGCTCTTTAGCGGGGGGAAACACAGATACGCAGTATTTT. Translated: CASSSLAGGNTDTQYF.

This chain connects TRBV7-3 to TRBJ2-5, with 7 bases identical to TRBD1. The V segment lost 5 bases and the J segment 2 bases; nucleotides outside the gene matches: 2. Germline CDR1 is SGHTA and CDR2 is FQGTGA. This CDR3 spans 13 amino acids. The CDR3 region is CASSKQGQETQYF. DNA for the CDR3: TGTGCCAGCAGCAAACAGGGGCAAGAGACCCAGTACTTC.

This clonotype was seen more than once but under ten times. The gene calls are TRBV14 and TRBJ2-5; D unresolved. V shed 2 bases and J shed 5 bases, with 12 bases lying between them. Germline V gene lookup returns CDR1 SGHDN and CDR2 FVKESK. CDR3 size: 14 residues. The CDR3, as DNA: TGTGCCAGCAGCCAACCCCCCTGGAGCGAGACCCAGTACTTC. Protein sequence: CASSQPPWSETQYF.

This clonotype was observed at least ten times. V is TRBV7-9 and J is TRBJ1-2; the match to TRBD1 covers 9 bases. The CDR3 runs 15 residues. The V and J ends lost 5 bases and 7 bases, in that order; junction bases with no gene match: 11. Looked up from germline, CDR1 is SEHNR and CDR2 is FQNEAQ (reference sequence). CDR3 bases: TGTGCCAGCAGCGGGGGGACAGGGTTCGTCGTTGGCTACACCTTC. The encoded protein is CASSGGTGFVVGYTF. Filled out from reference TRBV7-9 and TRBJ1-2, the complete variable domain reads DTGVSQNPRHKITKRGQNVTFRCDPISEHNRLYWYRQTLGQGPEFLTYFQNEAQLEKSRLLSDRFSAERPKGSFSTLEIQRTEQGDSAMYLCASSGGTGFVVGYTFGSGTRLTVV.

This clonotype showed up just a few times. The chain carries TRBV7-9 and TRBJ1-1; D remains unclear. The CDR3 is 12 amino acids. CDR1 SEHNR and CDR2 FQNEAQ come from the germline V gene (reference sequence). V lost 5 bases and J 6 bases, leaving 10 bases between the germline ends. For the CDR3, the DNA is TGTGCCAGCAGCCCAAACGGCCCTGAAGCTTTCTTT. Its protein product is CASSPNGPEAFF.

This clonotype was seen a handful of times. The rearrangement links TRBV5-1 to TRBJ1-1; D is perhaps TRBD1 (5 bases). CDR1 SGHRS and CDR2 YFSETQ come from the germline V gene. The germline V and J ends were trimmed by 0 bases and 3 bases, with 12 bases remaining between them. There are 15 residues in the CDR3. CDR3 nucleotides: TGCGCCAGCAGCTTGGCCGGGAGGGGCGACACTGAAGCTTTCTTT. It specifies CASSLAGRGDTEAFF.

This clonotype was counted at least ten times. This sequence joins TRBV28 and TRBJ2-7; TRBD2 agrees at 8 bases. The CDR3 runs to 16 residues. The germline V gene has CDR1 MDHEN and CDR2 SYDVKM. The trim removed 5 bases at V and 0 bases at J, leaving 9 bases unmatched. CDR3 residues: CASSRPTSASSYEQYF. The CDR3 bases are TGTGCCAGCAGTCGGCCGACTAGCGCGAGCTCCTACGAGCAGTACTTC.

Only one count was recorded for this clonotype. The chain recombines TRBV4-2 with TRBJ2-7; D possibly corresponds to TRBD2 (6 bases). CDR1 and CDR2 (germline): LGHNA, YNFKEQ. This CDR3 region has 18 residues. V lost 0 bases and J 2 bases, leaving 20 bases between the germline ends. CDR3 residues: CASSQDPPGAVQAYEQYF. DNA for the CDR3: TGTGCCAGCAGCCAAGATCCCCCGGGAGCGGTCCAAGCCTACGAGCAGTACTTC.

The chain uses TRBV29-1 and TRBJ2-1; 14 bases line up with TRBD2. The CDR3 runs 15 residues. The V gene end was trimmed by 3 bases and the J gene end by 4 bases; junction bases not matched to a gene: 2. Germline CDR1 SQVTM, CDR2 ANQGSEA. The CDR3 protein is CSVEGLAGVYNEQFF. The CDR3 bases are TGCAGCGTTGAGGGACTAGCGGGAGTTTACAATGAGCAGTTCTTC.

About this clonotype: A read error may explain this, as a much larger clone is one base away. The chain carries TRBV4-1 and TRBJ2-5, with 12 positions matching TRBD2. The last part of the DNA fits TRBJ2-7 better; the J call may be wrong. Germline V lookup: CDR1 MGHRA, CDR2 YSYEKL. The length of the CDR3 is 16 residues. The CDR3 bases are TGCGCCAGCAGCCCCCGGACTAGCGGGACCCAGCGCGAGCAGTACTTC. Protein product: CASSPRTSGTQREQYF.